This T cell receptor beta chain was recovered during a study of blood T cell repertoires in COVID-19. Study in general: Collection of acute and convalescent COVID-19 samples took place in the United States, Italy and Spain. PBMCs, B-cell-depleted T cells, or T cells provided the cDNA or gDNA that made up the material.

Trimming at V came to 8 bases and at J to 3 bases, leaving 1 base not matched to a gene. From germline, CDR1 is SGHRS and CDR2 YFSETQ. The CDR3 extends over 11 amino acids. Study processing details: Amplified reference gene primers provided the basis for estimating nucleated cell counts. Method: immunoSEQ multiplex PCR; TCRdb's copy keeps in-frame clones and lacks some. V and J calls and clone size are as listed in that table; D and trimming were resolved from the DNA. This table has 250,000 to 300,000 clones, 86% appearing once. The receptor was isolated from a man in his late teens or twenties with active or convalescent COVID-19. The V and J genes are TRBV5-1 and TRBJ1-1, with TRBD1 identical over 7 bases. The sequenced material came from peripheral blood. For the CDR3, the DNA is TGCGCCAGTCAGGGGGACACTGAAGCTTTCTTT. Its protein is CASQGDTEAFF.